This TCR beta chain emerged from a study of T-cell memory formation after mild COVID-19. Overall study results and limits: Researchers found some responding clones in pre-infection memory, a sign that cross-reactive memory joined. Nothing confirmed that second-wave clones peaking on day 37 were specific for SARS-CoV-2.

5'RACE with constant-segment primers built TCRalpha and TCRbeta cDNA libraries with UMIs. MiXCR was run by TCRdb on the 5' RACE reads, yielding one entry per CDR3 protein. The data show about 210,000 distinct CDR3 sequences, around 27% seen once. This clonotype turned up a few times. Antigen: not known. J lost 7 bases, V lost 6 bases, and 13 bases had no gene match. CDR3 size: 16 residues. This chain connects TRBV12-3 or TRBV12-4 to TRBJ1-2; 11 nucleotides agree with TRBD1. Sequenced sample: PBMCs or a T cell subset sorted from them (not recorded which). The receptor was isolated from an adult woman who had mild COVID-19 (a few samples of this study predate the infection). Cell type and time point are not known. The CDR3 DNA sequence: TGTGCCAGCAGGCCCCCCGGGACAGGGGGGAGATTTGGCTACACCTTC. Protein: CASRPPGTGGRFGYTF.